The 22 T cell receptor beta chains in this list originate from one sample, sequenced in a study of beta chain features in type 1 diabetes. Expressed TCRB transcripts were sequenced after all isolated RNA was converted to cDNA. Assay: immunoSEQ multiplex PCR; the TCRdb copy retains only in-frame clones and omits some. This sample has 450,000 to 550,000 clones, with roughly 30% found just once. The source material was naive CD4+ T cells from blood. These receptors were obtained from a man in his late teens or twenties in good health.

V is TRBV18 and J is TRBJ2-7; no definite D call. The CDR3 covers 14 residues. V lost 3 bases and J lost 0, with 9 bases in between. The V gene's germline CDR1 is KGHSH and CDR2 LQKENI. CDR3 nucleotides: TGTGCCAGCTCACCCTGGCAGAGCTCCTACGAGCAGTACTTC. Amino acids: CASSPWQSSYEQYF.

This clone came up a few times. The rearrangement joins TRBV4-3 to TRBJ2-7; 7 bases align to TRBD2. The CDR3 covers 18 residues. Germline V gene sequence: CDR1 LGHNA, CDR2 YSLEER. The V gene end was trimmed by 0 bases and the J gene end by 2 bases; junction bases not matched to a gene: 13. CDR3 sequence reads: CASSQEIPHGGITYEQYF. In nucleotides, the CDR3 is TGCGCCAGCAGCCAAGAAATCCCTCACGGGGGGATCACCTACGAGCAGTACTTC.

This rearrangement joins TRBV7-2 to TRBJ2-7; 10 nucleotides match TRBD2. Germline CDR1 and CDR2: SGHTA and FQGNSA. This CDR3 spans 14 amino acids. Losses at the gene ends were 6 bases for V and 4 bases for J; bases not matched to a gene: 6. The CDR3 here is CASRQTSGHYEQYF. The CDR3 DNA follows: TGTGCCAGCAGACAGACTAGCGGGCATTACGAGCAGTACTTC.

The chain carries TRBV4-1 and TRBJ2-5; 7 nucleotides align to TRBD2. With 4 bases clipped from V and 2 bases from J, the junction kept 7 bases outside the gene matches. The CDR3 sequence is 15 residues long. Germline V gives CDR1 MGHRA, CDR2 YSYEKL. For the CDR3, the DNA is TGCGCCAGCAGCCTCGTCGGGACTACTCAAGAGACCCAGTACTTC. This encodes CASSLVGTTQETQYF.

This clone was detected a few times. The chain joins TRBV30 to TRBJ2-3, with D perhaps matching TRBD1 (5 bases). There are 13 residues in the CDR3. CDR1 is GTSNPN and CDR2 is SVGIG in the germline V gene (reference sequence). Between the trimmed V and J ends, which lost 2 bases and 4 bases, there was a span of 10 bases. CDR3 DNA sequence: TGTGCCTGGAGTTCAGGGATCTCAGATACGCAGTATTTT. Protein sequence: CAWSSGISDTQYF.

This clone was detected only a few times. J is TRBJ2-1 and V is TRBV5-1, with 8 bases aligning to TRBD2. The CDR3 loop spans 15 amino acids. The germline V gene encodes CDR1 SGHRS and CDR2 YFSETQ. Germline trimming cut 4 bases from V and 3 bases from J; bases unmatched to any gene: 6. The CDR3, as DNA: TGCGCCAGCAGCCCCAGGACTAGCAGCTACAATGAGCAGTTCTTC. Translation gives CASSPRTSSYNEQFF. Together with reference TRBV5-1 and TRBJ2-1, the CDR3 gives the full variable domain: KAGVTQTPRYLIKTRGQQVTLSCSPISGHRSVSWYQQTPGQGLQFLFEYFSETQRNKGNFPGRFSGRQFSNSRSEMNVSTLELGDSALYLCASSPRTSSYNEQFFGPGTRLTVL.

This clone was counted a few times. This chain uses TRBV4-1 with TRBJ2-3, with TRBD1 matching over 7 bases. V dropped 2 bases and J dropped 1; count of bases not matched to a gene: 0. This CDR3 region has 14 residues. Germline assignment: CDR1 MGHRA and CDR2 YSYEKL. DNA for the CDR3: TGCGCCAGCAGCCAAACAGGGGGCACAGATACGCAGTATTTT. Its protein is CASSQTGGTDTQYF.

The rearrangement joins TRBV5-1 to TRBJ2-5, with 10 bases that match TRBD2. CDR1 is SGHRS, CDR2 YFSETQ, per germline. The ends lost 4 bases at V and 1 base at J; junction bases unmatched: 7. This CDR3 spans 16 amino acids. This CDR3 is CASSRSASGSQETQYF. The CDR3 DNA reads TGCGCCAGCAGCCGATCGGCTAGCGGGAGCCAAGAGACCCAGTACTTC.

The chain links TRBV30 to TRBJ1-5; the D gene is possibly TRBD1 (6 bases). The CDR3 consists of 19 residues. Trimming took off 0 bases at V and 1 base at J, with 22 bases between the two ends. Germline CDR1 and CDR2: GTSNPN and SVGIG (reference sequence). CDR3 coding DNA: TGTGCCTGGAGTGTGGGAACCAATATAGGGGGGTTCAGCAATCAGCCCCAGCATTTT. Translated, it gives CAWSVGTNIGGFSNQPQHF.

This clone turned up a few times. The rearrangement uses TRBV5-4 and TRBJ2-7; weak D call: TRBD2 (6 bases). Germline V gene data show CDR1 as SGHNT and CDR2 as YYREEE (reference sequence). This CDR3 is built from 15 residues. V was clipped by 2 bases and J by 2 bases, with 14 bases between them. The CDR3 reads CASSLTGTSTYEQYF. CDR3 bases: TGTGCCAGCAGCTTAACCGGGACTTCAACCTACGAGCAGTACTTC.

A remark on this clone: Other DNA sequences of this sample code for an identical CDR3. This chain connects TRBV29-1 to TRBJ2-2; D possibly corresponds to TRBD2 (7 bases). This CDR3 is 14 amino acids long. V lost 4 bases and J 2 bases, leaving 11 bases between the germline ends. Germline loops: CDR1 SQVTM, CDR2 ANQGSEA. DNA for the CDR3: TGCAGCGTTGCGGGGGGCCCTAACACCGGGGAGCTGTTTTTT. Amino acids: CSVAGGPNTGELFF.

The rearrangement joins TRBV19 to TRBJ1-2; 9 bases line up with TRBD1. V shed 2 bases and J 6 bases; nucleotides not matched to a gene: 7. CDR3 length: 15 amino acids. Germline values: CDR1 LNHDA, CDR2 SQIVND (reference sequence). CDR3 sequence: CASSILGTGLDGYTF. In nucleotides, the CDR3 is TGTGCCAGTAGTATATTGGGGACAGGGTTGGATGGCTACACCTTC.

There are a few counts of this clone. The chain couples TRBV27 to TRBJ2-6; tentatively, D is TRBD1 (5 bases). Germline loops: CDR1 MNHEY, CDR2 SMNVEV (reference sequence). Between the trimmed V and J ends, which lost 3 bases and 0 bases, there was a span of 6 bases. The CDR3 totals 15 residues. The CDR3 sequence is CASSFQGSGANVLTF. The CDR3 DNA follows: TGTGCCAGCAGTTTCCAGGGCTCTGGGGCCAACGTCCTGACTTTC.

The chain employs TRBV29-1 and TRBJ2-2; a weak D match, TRBD1 (5 bases). This CDR3 is 14 amino acids long. With 5 bases removed from V and 6 bases from J, the gap between germline ends came to 16 bases. Germline CDR1 SQVTM, CDR2 ANQGSEA. Here the CDR3 reads CSVTDSPGPGELFF. The CDR3 DNA reads TGCAGCGTTACCGACAGTCCCGGCCCCGGGGAGCTGTTTTTT.

This clone was counted once. The gene calls are TRBV6-5 and TRBJ2-7, with a possible D match to TRBD1 (5 bases). V was cut by 6 bases and J by 3 bases, with 15 bases left in between. This CDR3 comprises 14 residues. The germline V gene encodes CDR1 MNHEY and CDR2 SVGAGI. The CDR3 here is CASSRTFKGYEQYF. DNA for the CDR3: TGTGCCAGCAGCCGGACATTCAAGGGCTACGAGCAGTACTTC.

This clone was seen only a few times. The chain joins TRBV21-1 to TRBJ2-1; the DNA was not compared with TRBD2, the D call given in the table. TRBV21-1 is annotated as a pseudogene. This CDR3 is built from 14 residues. The CDR3 coding sequence is TGTGCCAGCCTTGTTTCGAGCTCCTACAATGAGCAGTTCTTC. Its protein product is CASLVSSSYNEQFF.

The gene calls are TRBV7-8 and TRBJ1-5, with 8 positions matching TRBD1. Germline V gives CDR1 SGHVS, CDR2 FQNEAQ. There are 16 residues in the CDR3. J gave up 4 bases and V 2 bases, and 7 bases lay outside the gene matches. CDR3 residues: CASSLTGGRGNQPQHF. In nucleotides, the CDR3 is TGTGCCAGCAGCTTAACAGGGGGACGGGGGAATCAGCCCCAGCATTTT.

The chain has TRBV6-5 and TRBJ2-7; 13 nucleotides match TRBD2. Germline V lookup: CDR1 MNHEY, CDR2 SVGAGI. V was clipped by 4 bases and J by 4 bases; unmatched bases: 7. The CDR3 covers 16 residues. CDR3 region: CASSLRTSGRAYEQYF. CDR3 DNA sequence: TGTGCCAGCAGTTTGAGGACTAGCGGGAGAGCTTACGAGCAGTACTTC.

This chain joins TRBV30 and TRBJ1-2; no clear D gene. This CDR3 comprises 15 residues. Trimming pared 4 bases from V and 2 bases from J, leaving 17 bases between. Germline CDR1 reads GTSNPN; CDR2 reads SVGIG (reference sequence). The CDR3 here is CAWTSGNLGNYGYTF. CDR3 bases: TGTGCCTGGACATCGGGGAACCTGGGGAACTATGGCTACACCTTC.

This rearrangement joins TRBV29-1 to TRBJ2-3; 10 nucleotides match TRBD2. V gave up 7 bases and J gave up 6 bases; unmatched junction bases: 10. Germline V lookup: CDR1 SQVTM, CDR2 ANQGSEA. The CDR3 covers 14 residues. The CDR3 region has the DNA TGCAGCGGTGGGGCACTAGCGGGGCAGGATACGCAGTATTTT. It encodes CSGGALAGQDTQYF.

The chain uses TRBV9 and TRBJ1-2; unclear D gene. The V gene lost 0 bases and the J gene lost 4 bases, with 16 bases spanning the gap. The CDR3 totals 16 residues. The germline V gene encodes CDR1 SGDLS and CDR2 YYNGEE. In DNA form, the CDR3 reads TGTGCCAGCAGCGTAGCTCAGACGGCAGACCCCTATGGCTACACCTTC. Its translation: CASSVAQTADPYGYTF. The full variable domain, rest sourced from reference TRBV9 and TRBJ1-2, is DSGVTQTPKHLITATGQRVTLRCSPRSGDLSVYWYQQSLDQGLQFLIQYYNGEERAKGNILERFSAQQFPDLHSELNLSSLELGDSALYFCASSVAQTADPYGYTFGSGTRLTVV.

This clone has only a few counts. This chain joins TRBV11-2 and TRBJ2-3; 11 bases are a match to TRBD2. The CDR3 sequence is 16 residues long. V lost 5 bases and J lost 3; bases outside the gene matches: 7. CDR1 and CDR2 from the germline V gene are SGHAT and FQNNGV. Written as DNA, the CDR3 is TGTGCCAGCAGCCAAAGTCGACTAGCGGGAACAGATACGCAGTATTTT. Its protein is CASSQSRLAGTDTQYF. Looking up the rest from reference TRBV11-2 and TRBJ2-3 gives the full variable domain: EAGVAQSPRYKIIEKRQSVAFWCNPISGHATLYWYQQILGQGPKLLIQFQNNGVVDDSQLPKDRFSAERLKGVDSTLKIQPAKLEDSAVYLCASSQSRLAGTDTQYFGPGTRLTVL.